This T cell receptor beta chain comes out of a study of read filtering for tumor transcriptome and immune sequencing (dated by TCRdb to between 2020 and 2021). Regarding the research as a whole: The cohort had around 16 male and 14 female patients with a mean age of around 66 years, ranging from roughly 40 to 90. By revised international staging, fewer than ten patients were R-ISS I, around 15 were R-ISS II and over five were R-ISS III. After DNase treatment, whole-transcriptome libraries were prepared with the TruSeq RNA Access Library Prep Kit. Per sample, about 4.05 to 10.27 million TCR-region mapped reads were obtained with IR-seq, compared with only roughly 80 to 1273 with RNA-seq. TCR repertoires obtained by targeted immune repertoire sequencing and by bulk whole-transcriptome sequencing performed on the same bone marrow samples were compared. One main goal was a read-filtering strategy for immune repertoire data, in particular deciding whether clonotypes backed by only one read should be removed. The research as a whole found: Compared with RNA-seq, IR-seq captured clonotypes at much greater depth and more reliably, and a smaller IR-seq throughput was enough to identify most of the shared clonotypes. Removing single-read clonotypes increased the correlation between IR-seq and RNA-seq shared clonotype proportions. The sorted CD138-negative fraction was not purified T cells but a mixed bone marrow immune population. In IR-seq, around four fifths of clonotypes but 3% to 3.5% of total reads were represented by single-read clonotypes, whereas in RNA-seq, 60% to 75% of clonotypes and approximately 44% of reads were represented by single-read clonotypes.

Each patient had bone marrow sampled at the time of active disease. Bone marrow mononuclear cells were isolated by Ficoll-Hypaque density gradient centrifugation. To remove myeloma plasma cells, the cells were labeled with CD138 magnetic microbeads on a MACS separator, and CD138-negative cells were then collected by negative selection. Flow cytometry with CD138 antibodies on an Attune NxT was used to check how pure the isolated cells were. Total RNA was extracted with TRIzol reagent and quantified with a NanoDrop spectrophotometer. Paired RNA-seq and IR-seq were performed on each patient's CD138-negative bone marrow sample. This clonotype came up many times. Its cognate antigen has yet to be identified. Base-call qualities are not available, and no considerably larger clone is one nucleotide away. The Immunoverse kit was used to build TCR libraries from around 420 ng RNA, with molecular barcoded adaptors covering alpha/delta and beta/gamma chains. TCR library preparation used the same RNA that was used for transcriptome sequencing. An Illumina HiSeq 4000 with 2 x 150 cycles was used to sequence the TCR libraries. Under the source paper's analysis protocol: Using MiXCR, which included quality filtering and error correction, TCR reads were aligned to human V, D, J and C references and then assembled into CDR3 clonotypes. Clonotype counts and gene usage diversity were analyzed with the tcR package in R. For inspection of raw mapping reads, RNA-seq reads were mapped by STAR aligner version 2.5.3a onto GRCh37 of the human genome. To test how sequencing depth affects detected clonotypes, IR-seq fastq files were randomly downsampled with Seqtk 1.3. TCRdb applied fastp at Q25 and MiXCR to the public reads, then kept only in-frame beta chains. Here each entry gathers all rows of one CDR3 protein and keeps the most common genes and DNA. The authors' filters were not applied to this entry. The sample table lists more than 100,000 distinct CDR3 sequences, roughly 13% of them with a count of one. The ten largest clones represent 11% of the sample.

Relative to germline, V is 3 bases shorter and J is 7 bases shorter, with 10 bases between their ends. The germline V gene gives CDR1 as SGDLS and CDR2 as YYNGEE. The CDR3 goes from the cysteine to the phenylalanine over 12 residues. Left in the record is the CDR3 DNA by itself, 36 bases read in frame from the first base. This chain joins TRBV9 to TRBJ1-1; the best D guess is TRBD1, with 5 bases matching. The sequence came from a donor aged 40 or over with multiple myeloma. The sequenced material came from a population of CD138-negative cells sorted from bone marrow. Per the publication, the cell subset or site label means: bone marrow mononuclear cells depleted of CD138+ plasma/myeloma cells by negative magnetic selection. Here the CDR3 is given as CASSEGEGEAFF. Here is the DNA: TGTGCCAGCAGCGAAGGGGAAGGTGAAGCTTTCTTT.